The clone carrying this TCR beta chain was counted only a few times. Its antigen is as yet unknown. This sample stems from a study of T-cell reconstitution after alpha-beta-depleted transplantation in children. Study observations and caveats: In patients about two months after transplant, alpha-beta T cells reportedly arose from several hundred expanded graft clones. When one year had passed after transplant, most T-cell counts and diversity came from newly produced T cells.

Unique molecular identifiers were incorporated into the prepared TCRbeta library. A single record per CDR3 protein comes from TCRdb applying MiXCR to the PCR reads. Here the sample spans 95,000 to 150,000 distinct CDR3 sequences, 20% to 25% being singletons. There are 14 residues in the CDR3. CDR1 and CDR2 (germline): DFQATT, SNEGSKA (reference sequence). The V and J ends lost 3 bases and 0 bases respectively, with 11 bases between them. Sequenced material: PBMCs, mostly from graft donor cells, taken 180 days after TCRalphabeta/CD19-depleted stem cell transplant. This TCR derives from a male patient between 2 and 15 years old who had a stem cell transplant for chronic granulomatous disease, so the T cells may come from the graft donor. The chain combines TRBV20-1 with TRBJ1-1; D remains unclear. The CDR3 bases are TGCAGTGCTAGGGGTATGATGGTGAACACTGAAGCTTTCTTT. It translates to CSARGMMVNTEAFF.